These 32 T cell receptor beta chains were all obtained from the same sample, sequenced in a study of human T cells and chemical hapten exposure. The time point is: pre-sensitization, week 0. Stated treatment: therapeutic diphenylcyclopropenone sensitization with weekly scalp DPC. From the RACE reads, TCRdb called clonotypes with MiXCR, one entry per CDR3 protein. The sample has more than 300,000 distinct CDR3 sequences; around 5.5% are singletons. Sample: whole blood, taken in connection with sensitization to the hapten diphenylcyclopropenone (DPC). Receptor source: a woman aged 18-35 years with alopecia areata. Some clones in this sample may be carry-over from other donors' samples.

This clonotype was counted ten times or more. The DNA of the CDR3 is TGTGCCAGCAGCTCCCAGGGGAACTATGGCTACACCTTC. Its translation: CASSSQGNYGYTF. J is TRBJ1-2 and V is TRBV12-3 or TRBV12-4, with D possibly TRBD1 on 6 matching bases. This CDR3 comprises 13 residues. Trimming cost V 6 bases and J 2 bases, with 10 bases left between them.

The chain is built from TRBV12-3 or TRBV12-4 and TRBJ1-3; D is unresolved. The CDR3 contains 14 residues. V lost 4 bases and J 3 bases, leaving 10 bases between the germline ends. The CDR3 DNA reads TGTGCCAGCAGTTCGCAGGCTGTTGGAAACACCATATATTTT. Translation gives CASSSQAVGNTIYF.

This sequence joins TRBV19 and TRBJ1-5; D is unclear. The V gene's germline CDR1 is LNHDA and CDR2 SQIVND (reference sequence). This CDR3 is built from 13 residues. The ends were cut back, 0 bases at V and 6 bases at J, with 6 bases in the middle. CDR3 loop: CASSIDRGQPQHF. CDR3 DNA: TGTGCCAGTAGTATAGATCGCGGTCAGCCCCAGCATTTT.

On this clonotype: A read error may account for a junction end that differs from germline. This sequence joins TRBV28 and TRBJ1-1, with D hard to call. This CDR3 has 12 residues. CDR1 is MDHEN and CDR2 is SYDVKM in the germline V gene. CDR3 sequence (DNA): TGTGCCAGCAGTTTATCCCCTCGGAAAGCCTTCTTT. This gives the protein CASSLSPRKAFF.

Only a few counts were recorded for this clonotype. The chain recombines TRBV4-3 with TRBJ2-3; D call uncertain. V lost 1 base to trimming and J lost 2 bases, with 10 bases between them. Germline values: CDR1 LGHNA, CDR2 YSLEER. The length of the CDR3 is 15 residues. CDR3 residues: CASSQAYGATDTQYF. CDR3 in DNA: TGCGCCAGCAGCCAAGCGTATGGCGCCACAGATACGCAGTATTTT.

This clonotype was counted a few times. The rearrangement joins TRBV2 to TRBJ1-1; 9 bases line up with TRBD1. CDR3 length: 16 amino acids. Germline-derived CDR1 and CDR2 are SNHLY and FYNNEI. With V trimmed by 7 bases and J by 1 base, 10 bases remained unmatched. Here the CDR3 DNA reads TGTGCCAGCAACGATTTAGGGACAGGGACGAACACTGAAGCTTTCTTT. Residues: CASNDLGTGTNTEAFF.

This clonotype came up many times. V usage is TRBV7-3 and J usage is TRBJ2-1; tentatively, D is TRBD2 (6 bases). The CDR3 runs 15 residues. From germline, CDR1 is SGHTA and CDR2 FQGTGA. V was pared by 3 bases and J by 5 bases, with 14 bases between. CDR3 loop: CASSLEGTVNNEQFF. The CDR3 DNA is TGTGCCAGCAGCTTGGAGGGGACGGTGAACAATGAGCAGTTCTTC.

The genes are TRBV9 and TRBJ1-2; 7 bases agree with TRBD1. CDR3 length equals 17 residues. J lost 4 bases, V lost 3 bases, and 15 bases had no gene match. Germline V gene sequence: CDR1 SGDLS, CDR2 YYNGEE. The CDR3 region has the DNA TGTGCCAGCAGCGAATGGGGGGCGACAGGGTCTACCTATGGCTACACCTTC. Its protein product is CASSEWGATGSTYGYTF.

This clonotype showed up many times. V is TRBV7-9 and J is TRBJ1-6, with D tentatively TRBD1 (5 bases). Germline-derived CDR1 and CDR2 are SEHNR and FQNEAQ (reference sequence). The CDR3 runs to 15 residues. V lost 4 bases and J lost 7, with 14 bases in between. The CDR3, as DNA: TGTGCCAGCAGCTCCGGACACGAATCCAATTCACCCCTCCACTTT. Translated, it gives CASSSGHESNSPLHF.

This clonotype was counted many times. The V gene is TRBV24-1, the J gene TRBJ2-5; 14 bases are shared with TRBD2. The V gene end was trimmed by 9 bases and the J gene end by 1 base; junction bases not matched to a gene: 12. The V gene's germline CDR1 is KGHDR and CDR2 SFDVKD. CDR3 length: 18 amino acids. CDR3 residues: CATAGRTSGGIFQETQYF. CDR3 coding DNA: TGTGCCACCGCTGGTCGGACTAGCGGGGGGATATTCCAAGAGACCCAGTACTTC.

This clonotype was seen only a few times. The rearrangement uses TRBV7-9 and TRBJ2-7; D not certain. Germline V gene data show CDR1 as SEHNR and CDR2 as FQNEAQ (reference sequence). Trimming left V 2 bases short and J 7 bases short, with 9 bases between. CDR3 length equals 12 residues. The CDR3 loop reads CASSLSMSEQYF. For the CDR3, the DNA is TGTGCCAGCAGCTTATCCATGAGTGAGCAGTACTTC. Variable domain in full (rest from reference TRBV7-9 and TRBJ2-7): DTGVSQNPRHKITKRGQNVTFRCDPISEHNRLYWYRQTLGQGPEFLTYFQNEAQLEKSRLLSDRFSAERPKGSFSTLEIQRTEQGDSAMYLCASSLSMSEQYFGPGTRLTVT.

This clonotype was found a few times. V usage is TRBV3-1 and J usage is TRBJ1-1; 7 bases are a match to TRBD1. The CDR3 totals 14 residues. Trimming cost V 4 bases and J 1 base; bases outside gene matches: 3. Germline loops: CDR1 LGHDT, CDR2 YNNKEL (reference sequence). The CDR3 nucleotides are TGTGCCAGCAGCCGTGCAGGGGGGAACACTGAAGCTTTCTTT. Translated, it gives CASSRAGGNTEAFF.

There are a few counts of this clonotype. The CDR3 region is CASSQVSRGRSNYEQYF. The CDR3 region has the DNA TGCGCCAGCAGCCAAGTAAGCAGGGGGCGTTCGAACTACGAGCAGTACTTC. This chain links TRBV4-1 with TRBJ2-7, with 8 bases aligning to TRBD1. The CDR3 has 17 residues. Germline V lookup: CDR1 MGHRA, CDR2 YSYEKL. Germline trimming cut 1 base from V and 3 bases from J; bases unmatched to any gene: 11.

This clonotype was seen a handful of times. J is TRBJ1-6 and V is TRBV6-6, with no clear D. CDR1 MNHNY and CDR2 SVGAGI come from the germline V gene (reference sequence). This CDR3 comprises 16 residues. V was trimmed by 0 bases and J by 10 bases, leaving 16 bases between them. The CDR3 DNA follows: TGTGCCAGCAGTTACTCGTTTAGCGGAGAGAGATCACCCCTCCACTTT. Translated, it gives CASSYSFSGERSPLHF.

This rearrangement joins TRBV7-9 to TRBJ1-1; no clear D. V was shortened by 1 base and J by 0 bases, with 12 bases between the two germline ends. The CDR3 has 16 amino acids. Looked up from germline, CDR1 is SEHNR and CDR2 is FQNEAQ (reference sequence). The CDR3 here is CASSLVGNPMNTEAFF. The CDR3 coding sequence is TGTGCCAGCAGCTTAGTCGGTAACCCTATGAACACTGAAGCTTTCTTT.

This clonotype has a handful of counts. The chain is built from TRBV7-9 and TRBJ1-1, with a possible D match to TRBD1 (5 bases). The CDR3 sequence is 12 residues long. V lost 6 bases and J lost 7, with 12 bases in between. The germline CDR1 and CDR2 sequences are SEHNR and FQNEAQ (reference sequence). CDR3 sequence: CASRGTQDEAFF. CDR3 sequence (DNA): TGTGCCAGCAGAGGGACGCAGGATGAAGCTTTCTTT. The full variable domain, completed using reference TRBV7-9 and TRBJ1-1, is DTGVSQNPRHKITKRGQNVTFRCDPISEHNRLYWYRQTLGQGPEFLTYFQNEAQLEKSRLLSDRFSAERPKGSFSTLEIQRTEQGDSAMYLCASRGTQDEAFFGQGTRLTVV.

This clonotype was seen only a few times. The V call is TRBV3-1, the J call TRBJ1-2; a weak D match, TRBD1 (5 bases). CDR3 length: 17 residues. Trimming took 1 base from V and 4 from J, leaving 19 bases between them. Germline values: CDR1 LGHDT, CDR2 YNNKEL (reference sequence). The CDR3, as DNA: TGTGCCAGCAGCCAAGGCGGGGGTATGAGGGGTAGCTATGGCTACACCTTC. Protein product: CASSQGGGMRGSYGYTF.

This clonotype was observed a few times. The chain links TRBV27 to TRBJ2-7; the D is unclear. This CDR3 has 13 residues. V dropped 5 bases and J dropped 2 bases, with 10 bases sitting between them. Germline V gives CDR1 MNHEY, CDR2 SMNVEV (reference sequence). In nucleotides, the CDR3 is TGTGCCAGCAGTCTCACAGCCCCCTACGAGCAGTACTTC. Amino acid sequence: CASSLTAPYEQYF.

This clonotype was recorded a few times. This chain connects TRBV6-5 to TRBJ1-6; D remains unclear. Between the trimmed V and J ends, which lost 2 bases and 9 bases, there was a span of 17 bases. CDR3 length equals 16 residues. CDR1 and CDR2 (germline): MNHEY, SVGAGI. CDR3 region: CASSYSTGPVSSPLHF. The CDR3 nucleotides read TGTGCCAGCAGTTACAGTACCGGGCCAGTGAGTTCACCCCTCCACTTT.

This clonotype was counted many times. The chain has TRBV6-6 and TRBJ2-3, with 7 bases fitting TRBD1. Germline V CDR1 and CDR2: MNHNY, SVGAGI (reference sequence). The junction had 9 bases not matched to a gene; V was cut back by 7 bases and J by 2 bases. The CDR3 is 15 amino acids. DNA for the CDR3: TGTGCCAGCATCCTACGGGACAGAGCCACAGATACGCAGTATTTT. This encodes CASILRDRATDTQYF.

The V and J genes are TRBV14 and TRBJ1-6; TRBD1 matches at 8 bases. CDR1 is SGHDN and CDR2 is FVKESK in the germline V gene. The CDR3 totals 17 residues. The V gene end was trimmed by 5 bases and the J gene end by 2 bases; junction bases not matched to a gene: 8. The CDR3 sequence is CASSEIQGAAYNSPLHF. The CDR3 DNA reads TGTGCCAGCAGCGAGATTCAGGGGGCAGCCTATAATTCACCCCTCCACTTT.

This clonotype came up many times. V and J are TRBV4-3 and TRBJ2-1; 11 bases are a match to TRBD1. The V gene end was trimmed by 3 bases and the J gene end by 7 bases; junction bases not matched to a gene: 5. The CDR3 contains 15 residues. Germline CDR1 reads LGHNA; CDR2 reads YSLEER. CDR3: CASSHRTGGYNEQFF. The DNA of the CDR3 is TGCGCCAGCAGCCACCGGACAGGGGGCTATAATGAGCAGTTCTTC.

This clonotype came up a few times. The rearrangement links TRBV3-1 to TRBJ2-3; D gene ambiguous. Germline V CDR1 and CDR2: LGHDT, YNNKEL (reference sequence). V lost 4 bases and J 4 bases, leaving 12 bases between the germline ends. The CDR3 runs to 14 residues. The CDR3 DNA sequence: TGTGCCAGCAGCCGCCAATTAGGCCCAGATACGCAGTATTTT. Its translation is CASSRQLGPDTQYF.

Many counts were recorded for this clonotype. The V gene is TRBV20-1, the J gene TRBJ1-4, with 7 bases identical to TRBD1. Per germline, CDR1 DFQATT and CDR2 SNEGSKA (reference sequence). This CDR3 has 12 amino acids. CDR3 coding DNA: TGCACTGCGAGGGGACAGTATGAAAAACTGTTTTTT. Translated: CTARGQYEKLFF.

This clonotype was seen repeatedly, ten times or more. This rearrangement joins TRBV7-4 to TRBJ2-1, with TRBD2 matching 12 bases. The germline V gene has CDR1 SGHVT and CDR2 SQSDAQ. The CDR3 has 21 residues. The J segment lost 3 bases and the V segment lost 0 bases, leaving 15 bases of the junction unmatched. The CDR3 coding sequence is TGTGCCAGCAGCTTAGCTTTGAAGAGACTAGCGGGGGTCTACATCTACAATGAGCAGTTCTTC. This gives the protein CASSLALKRLAGVYIYNEQFF.

J is TRBJ2-5 and V is TRBV14, with D tentatively TRBD2 (5 bases). The CDR3 is 16 amino acids. Between the trimmed V and J ends, which lost 4 bases and 0 bases, there was a span of 15 bases. Germline values: CDR1 SGHDN, CDR2 FVKESK. The CDR3 loop reads CASSRARRKYQETQYF. The CDR3 nucleotides read TGTGCCAGCAGCCGAGCAAGGAGGAAGTACCAAGAGACCCAGTACTTC. The complete variable domain, with remaining parts taken from reference TRBV14 and TRBJ2-5, reads EAGVTQFPSHSVIEKGQTVTLRCDPISGHDNLYWYRRVMGKEIKFLLHFVKESKQDESGMPNNRFLAERTGGTYSTLKVQPAELEDSGVYFCASSRARRKYQETQYFGPGTRLLVL.

This clonotype was counted at least ten times. The rearrangement links TRBV6-6 to TRBJ1-3, with 7 bases matching TRBD1. The germline gives CDR1 MNHNY, CDR2 SVGAGI (reference sequence). This CDR3 spans 16 amino acids. V shed 5 bases, J shed 2 bases, and the junction held 9 bases outside the gene matches. CDR3 bases: TGTGCCAGCAGTCGCGACGCCACAGGGGCTGGAAACACCATATATTTT. This encodes CASSRDATGAGNTIYF.

This clonotype was recorded many times. The rearrangement links TRBV6-5 to TRBJ1-6, with D perhaps matching TRBD1 (6 bases). This CDR3 has 14 amino acids. Trimming removed 6 bases from V and 7 bases from J, with 13 bases in between. Germline loops: CDR1 MNHEY, CDR2 SVGAGI. The CDR3 loop is CASRRGQRNSPLHF. The CDR3 region has the DNA TGTGCCAGCAGAAGAGGACAGAGAAATTCACCCCTCCACTTT.

This clonotype showed up many times. The genes are TRBV5-1 and TRBJ2-5; 9 nucleotides agree with TRBD1. The ends lost 5 bases at V and 4 bases at J; junction bases unmatched: 9. Per germline, CDR1 SGHRS and CDR2 YFSETQ. The CDR3 extends over 15 amino acids. In DNA, the CDR3 is TGCGCCAGCAGTTTTCAGACAGGGGGAGGAGAGACCCAGTACTTC. Its translation is CASSFQTGGGETQYF.

This clonotype has at least ten counts. The CDR3 DNA reads TGTGCCAGCAGCTTCATTAGCGGGGGAGATACGCAGTATTTT. This encodes CASSFISGGDTQYF. V is TRBV7-2 and J is TRBJ2-3, with TRBD2 matching 9 bases. Trimming cost V 3 bases and J 5 bases; bases outside gene matches: 3. Germline V gene sequence: CDR1 SGHTA, CDR2 FQGNSA. The CDR3 loop spans 14 amino acids.

This clonotype showed up just a few times. The V call is TRBV7-8, the J call TRBJ2-2; maybe TRBD2 (5 bases). V gave up 0 bases and J gave up 0 bases, with 17 bases separating them. Germline values: CDR1 SGHVS, CDR2 FQNEAQ. The length of the CDR3 is 19 residues. The CDR3 here is CASSLAIVGEMTNTGELFF. As DNA, the CDR3 is TGTGCCAGCAGCTTAGCGATTGTTGGGGAGATGACGAACACCGGGGAGCTGTTTTTT. The whole variable domain, remainder taken from reference TRBV7-8 and TRBJ2-2, is GAGVSQSPRYKVAKRGQDVALRCDPISGHVSLFWYQQALGQGPEFLTYFQNEAQLDKSGLPSDRFFAERPEGSVSTLKIQRTQQEDSAVYLCASSLAIVGEMTNTGELFFGEGSRLTVL.

This chain joins TRBV28 and TRBJ2-3; 11 bases agree with TRBD2. The CDR3 runs 17 residues. From germline, CDR1 is MDHEN and CDR2 SYDVKM. Unmatched junction bases numbered 14, after V lost 7 bases and J lost 5 bases. The CDR3 region has the DNA TGTGCCAGCACCCCTGGGGCTAGCGGGGGGCGGGGAGATACGCAGTATTTT. It yields the protein CASTPGASGGRGDTQYF.